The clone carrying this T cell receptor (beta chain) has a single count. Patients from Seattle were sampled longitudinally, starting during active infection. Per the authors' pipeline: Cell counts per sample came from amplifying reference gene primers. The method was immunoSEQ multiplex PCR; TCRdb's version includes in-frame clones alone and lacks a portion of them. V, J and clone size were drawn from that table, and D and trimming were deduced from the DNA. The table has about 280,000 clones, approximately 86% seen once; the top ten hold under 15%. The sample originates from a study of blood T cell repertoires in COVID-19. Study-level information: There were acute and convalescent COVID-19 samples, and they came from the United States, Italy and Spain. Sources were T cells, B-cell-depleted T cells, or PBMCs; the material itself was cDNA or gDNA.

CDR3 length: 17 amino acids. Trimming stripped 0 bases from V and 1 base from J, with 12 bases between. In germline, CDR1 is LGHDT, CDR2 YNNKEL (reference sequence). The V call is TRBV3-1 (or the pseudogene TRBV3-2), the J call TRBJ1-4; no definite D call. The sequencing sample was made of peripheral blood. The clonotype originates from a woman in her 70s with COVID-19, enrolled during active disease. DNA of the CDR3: TGTGCCAGCAGCCAAGATGGCGGCGGGGAAACTAATGAAAAACTGTTTTTT. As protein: CASSQDGGGETNEKLFF.